The subject of this entry is one TCR beta chain. The antigen is not known. The entry originates in a study of identifying expanded T cells in peripheral blood. Study-level findings and limits: Differentially abundant clones: about 1.3 between replicates, 16.4 at approximately 14 days, less than 25 at four. Variance in clone template counts between approximately two-week samples significantly increased with total template count across all healthy donors.

No infections or other immune events were documented during collection. Here immunoSEQ multiplex PCR was the method, and the copy in TCRdb shows in-frame clones only, minus some. The profile shows 65,000 to 95,000 clones, about 83% of them singletons. The sequenced material came from blood. The clonotype comes from a person aged 18 to 69 in good health.

The CDR3 loop reads CASSLREDTEAFF. Written as DNA, the CDR3 is TGTGCCAGCAGTTTGCGAGAAGACACTGAAGCTTTCTTT. The chain couples TRBV27 to TRBJ1-1; D gene uncertain. CDR1 MNHEY and CDR2 SMNVEV come from the germline V gene (reference sequence). V shed 3 bases and J shed 3 bases, with 8 bases lying between them. The CDR3 covers 13 residues.